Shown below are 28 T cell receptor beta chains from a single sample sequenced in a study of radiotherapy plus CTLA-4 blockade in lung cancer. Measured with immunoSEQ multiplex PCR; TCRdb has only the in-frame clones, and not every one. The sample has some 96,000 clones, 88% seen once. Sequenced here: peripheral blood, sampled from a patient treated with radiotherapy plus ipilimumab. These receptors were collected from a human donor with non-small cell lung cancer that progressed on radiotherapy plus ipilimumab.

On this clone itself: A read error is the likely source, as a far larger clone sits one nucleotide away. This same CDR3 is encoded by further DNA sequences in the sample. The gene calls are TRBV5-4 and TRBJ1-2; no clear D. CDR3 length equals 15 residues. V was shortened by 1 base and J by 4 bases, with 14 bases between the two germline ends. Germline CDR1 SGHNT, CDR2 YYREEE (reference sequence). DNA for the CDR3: TGTGCCAGCAGCTTGAAAAGAGGCCTCCTCTATGGCTACACCTTC. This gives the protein CASSLKRGLLYGYTF.

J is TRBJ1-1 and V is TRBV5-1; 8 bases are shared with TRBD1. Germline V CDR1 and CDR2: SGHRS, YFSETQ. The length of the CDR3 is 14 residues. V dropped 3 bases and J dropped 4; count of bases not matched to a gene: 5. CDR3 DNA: TGCGCCAGCAGCTCACAGGGGGTTGGCACTGAAGCTTTCTTT. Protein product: CASSSQGVGTEAFF.

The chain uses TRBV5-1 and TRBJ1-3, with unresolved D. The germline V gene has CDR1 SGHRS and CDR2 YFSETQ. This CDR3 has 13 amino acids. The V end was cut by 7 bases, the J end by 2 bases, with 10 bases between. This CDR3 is CASPLGAGNTIYF. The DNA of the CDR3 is TGCGCCAGCCCATTGGGTGCTGGAAACACCATATATTTT.

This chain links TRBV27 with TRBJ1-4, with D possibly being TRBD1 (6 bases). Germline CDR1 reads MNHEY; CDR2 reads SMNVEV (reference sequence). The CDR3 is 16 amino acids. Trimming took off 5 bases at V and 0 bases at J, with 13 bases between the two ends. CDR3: CASSTQGSATNEKLFF. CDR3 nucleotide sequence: TGTGCCAGCAGTACCCAGGGGTCTGCAACTAATGAAAAACTGTTTTTT.

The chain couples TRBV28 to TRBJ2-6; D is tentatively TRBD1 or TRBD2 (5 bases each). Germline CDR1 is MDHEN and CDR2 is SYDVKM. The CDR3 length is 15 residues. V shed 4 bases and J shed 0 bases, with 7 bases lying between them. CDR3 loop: CASSSGSSGANVLTF. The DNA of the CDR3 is TGTGCCAGCAGTTCAGGGAGCTCTGGGGCCAACGTCCTGACTTTC.

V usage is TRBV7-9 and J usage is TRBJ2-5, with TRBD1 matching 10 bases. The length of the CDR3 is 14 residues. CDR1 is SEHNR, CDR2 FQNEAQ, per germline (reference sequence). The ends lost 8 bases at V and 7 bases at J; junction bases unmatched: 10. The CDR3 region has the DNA TGTGCCAGCGGGCTGGGACAGGGGTTGGCGACCCAGTACTTC. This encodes CASGLGQGLATQYF. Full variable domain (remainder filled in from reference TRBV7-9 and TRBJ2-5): DTGVSQNPRHKITKRGQNVTFRCDPISEHNRLYWYRQTLGQGPEFLTYFQNEAQLEKSRLLSDRFSAERPKGSFSTLEIQRTEQGDSAMYLCASGLGQGLATQYFGPGTRLLVL.

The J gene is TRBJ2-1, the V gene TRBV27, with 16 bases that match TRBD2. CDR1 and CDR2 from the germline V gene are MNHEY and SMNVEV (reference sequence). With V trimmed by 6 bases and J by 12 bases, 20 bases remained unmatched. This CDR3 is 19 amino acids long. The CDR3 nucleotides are TGTGCCAGCAGCCCGGGACTAGCGGGAGGGTCGTTGCGGTGGCAGGGGCAGTTCTTC. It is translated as CASSPGLAGGSLRWQGQFF.

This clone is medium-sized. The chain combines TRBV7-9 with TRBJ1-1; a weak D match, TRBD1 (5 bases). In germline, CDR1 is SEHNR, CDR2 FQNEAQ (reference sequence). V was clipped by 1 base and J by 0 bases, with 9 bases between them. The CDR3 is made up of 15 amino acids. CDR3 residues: CASSLVGTMNTEAFF. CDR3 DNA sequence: TGTGCCAGCAGCTTAGTGGGGACCATGAACACTGAAGCTTTCTTT.

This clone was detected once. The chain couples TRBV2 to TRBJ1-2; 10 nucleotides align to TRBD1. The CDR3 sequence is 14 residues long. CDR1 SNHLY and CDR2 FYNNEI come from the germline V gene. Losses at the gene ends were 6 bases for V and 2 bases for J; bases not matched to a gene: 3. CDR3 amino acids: CASRADRGNYGYTF. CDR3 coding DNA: TGTGCCAGCAGAGCGGACAGGGGGAACTATGGCTACACCTTC. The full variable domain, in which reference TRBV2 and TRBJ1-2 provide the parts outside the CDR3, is EPEVTQTPSHQVTQMGQEVILRCVPISNHLYFYWYRQILGQKVEFLVSFYNNEISEKSEIFDDQFSVERPDGSNFTLKIRSTKLEDSAMYFCASRADRGNYGYTFGSGTRLTVV.

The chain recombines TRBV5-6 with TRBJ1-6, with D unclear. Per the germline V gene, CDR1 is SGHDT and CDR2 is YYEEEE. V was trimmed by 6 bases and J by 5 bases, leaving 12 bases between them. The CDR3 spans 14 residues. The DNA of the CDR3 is TGTGCCAGCACCACCCCGGGTAATAATTCACCCCTCCACTTT. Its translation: CASTTPGNNSPLHF.

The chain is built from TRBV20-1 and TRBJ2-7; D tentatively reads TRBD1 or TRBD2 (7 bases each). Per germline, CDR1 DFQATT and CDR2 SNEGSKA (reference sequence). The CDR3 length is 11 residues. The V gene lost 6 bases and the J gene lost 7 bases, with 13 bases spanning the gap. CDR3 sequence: CSALRGGEQYF. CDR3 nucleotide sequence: TGCAGTGCCCTCAGGGGGGGTGAGCAGTACTTC.

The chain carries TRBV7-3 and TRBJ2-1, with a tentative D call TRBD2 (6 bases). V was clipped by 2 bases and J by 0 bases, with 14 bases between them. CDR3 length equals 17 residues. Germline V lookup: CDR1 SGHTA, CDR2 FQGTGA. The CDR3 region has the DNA TGTGCCAGCAGCTTACTGGGGATAGCGGACTCCTACAATGAGCAGTTCTTC. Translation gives CASSLLGIADSYNEQFF.

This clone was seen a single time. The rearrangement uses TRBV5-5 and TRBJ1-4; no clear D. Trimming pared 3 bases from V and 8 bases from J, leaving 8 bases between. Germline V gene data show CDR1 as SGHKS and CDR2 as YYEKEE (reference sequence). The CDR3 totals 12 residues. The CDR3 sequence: CASSSIQEKLFF. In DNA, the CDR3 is TGTGCCAGCAGCTCAATTCAGGAAAAACTGTTTTTT.

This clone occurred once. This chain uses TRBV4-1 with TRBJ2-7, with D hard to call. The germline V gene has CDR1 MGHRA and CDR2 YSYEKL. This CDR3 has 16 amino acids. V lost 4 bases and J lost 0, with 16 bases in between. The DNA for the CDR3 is TGCGCCAGCAGCCCTTTGGTAGGGCCGAGCTCCTACGAGCAGTACTTC. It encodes CASSPLVGPSSYEQYF.

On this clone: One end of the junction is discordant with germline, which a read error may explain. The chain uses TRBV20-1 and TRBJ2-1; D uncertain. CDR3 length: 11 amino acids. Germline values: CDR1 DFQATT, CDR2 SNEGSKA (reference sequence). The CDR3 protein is CSASLFDEQLF. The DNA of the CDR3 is TGCAGTGCCAGTCTATTCGATGAGCAGCTCTTC.

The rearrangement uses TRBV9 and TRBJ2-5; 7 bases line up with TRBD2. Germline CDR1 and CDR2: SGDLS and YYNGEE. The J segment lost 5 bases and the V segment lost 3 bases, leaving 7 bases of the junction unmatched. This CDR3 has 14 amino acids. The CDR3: CASSEALGGETQYF. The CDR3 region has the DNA TGTGCCAGCAGCGAGGCCCTCGGGGGGGAGACCCAGTACTTC.

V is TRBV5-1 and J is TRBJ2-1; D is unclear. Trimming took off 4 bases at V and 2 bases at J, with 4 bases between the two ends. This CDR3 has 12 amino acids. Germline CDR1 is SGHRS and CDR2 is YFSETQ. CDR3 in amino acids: CASSGAYNEQFF. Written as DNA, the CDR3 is TGCGCCAGCAGCGGCGCCTACAATGAGCAGTTCTTC.

CDR3 nucleotides: TGTGCCAGCTCACCCCGGTTAGCCTACGAGCAGTACTTC. Its translation: CASSPRLAYEQYF. The gene calls are TRBV18 and TRBJ2-7, with unresolved D. Germline assignment: CDR1 KGHSH and CDR2 LQKENI. There are 13 residues in the CDR3. Trimming pared 3 bases from V and 2 bases from J, leaving 8 bases between. Full variable domain (missing parts from reference TRBV18 and TRBJ2-7): NAGVMQNPRHLVRRRGQEARLRCSPMKGHSHVYWYRQLPEEGLKFMVYLQKENIIDESGMPKERFSAEFPKEGPSILRIQQVVRGDSAAYFCASSPRLAYEQYFGPGTRLTVT.

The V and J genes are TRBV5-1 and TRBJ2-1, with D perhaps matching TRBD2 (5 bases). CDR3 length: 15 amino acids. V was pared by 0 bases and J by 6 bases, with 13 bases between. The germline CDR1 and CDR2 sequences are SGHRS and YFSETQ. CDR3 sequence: CASSLGATTGNEQFF. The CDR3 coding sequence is TGCGCCAGCAGCTTGGGGGCGACTACGGGCAATGAGCAGTTCTTC.

The CDR3 sequence is CASRRTGLREPQHF. The CDR3 DNA reads as TGTGCCAGCAGAAGGACAGGCCTCAGGGAGCCCCAGCATTTT. The gene calls are TRBV2 and TRBJ1-5, with 7 bases that match TRBD1. Looked up from germline, CDR1 is SNHLY and CDR2 is FYNNEI. V lost 6 bases and J lost 8; bases outside the gene matches: 10. CDR3 length: 14 residues.

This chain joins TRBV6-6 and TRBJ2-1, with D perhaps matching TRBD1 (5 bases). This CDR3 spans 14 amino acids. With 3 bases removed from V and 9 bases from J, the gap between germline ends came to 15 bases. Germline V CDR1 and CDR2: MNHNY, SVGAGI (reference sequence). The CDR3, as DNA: TGTGCCAGCAGTTATGGGGCCCTAACTGGTGAGCAGTTCTTC. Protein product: CASSYGALTGEQFF.

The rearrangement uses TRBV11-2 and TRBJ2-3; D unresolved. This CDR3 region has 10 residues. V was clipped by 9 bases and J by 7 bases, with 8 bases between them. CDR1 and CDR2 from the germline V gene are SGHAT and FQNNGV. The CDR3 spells CASRGNTQYF. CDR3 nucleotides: TGTGCCAGTAGAGGTAATACGCAGTATTTT.

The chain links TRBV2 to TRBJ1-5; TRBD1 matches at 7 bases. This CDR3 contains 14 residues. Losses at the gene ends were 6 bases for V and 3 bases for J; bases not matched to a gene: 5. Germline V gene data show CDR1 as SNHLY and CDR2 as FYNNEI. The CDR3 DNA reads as TGTGCCAGCAGCCGGGACAGAGCCAATCAGCCCCAGCATTTT. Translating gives CASSRDRANQPQHF.

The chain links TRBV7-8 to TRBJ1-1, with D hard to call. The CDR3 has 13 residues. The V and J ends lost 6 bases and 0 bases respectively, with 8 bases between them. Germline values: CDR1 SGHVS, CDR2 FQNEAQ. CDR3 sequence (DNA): TGTGCCAGCAGGTGGGGTGTGAACACTGAAGCTTTCTTT. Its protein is CASRWGVNTEAFF. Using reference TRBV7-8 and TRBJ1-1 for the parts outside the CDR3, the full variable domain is GAGVSQSPRYKVAKRGQDVALRCDPISGHVSLFWYQQALGQGPEFLTYFQNEAQLDKSGLPSDRFFAERPEGSVSTLKIQRTQQEDSAVYLCASRWGVNTEAFFGQGTRLTVV.

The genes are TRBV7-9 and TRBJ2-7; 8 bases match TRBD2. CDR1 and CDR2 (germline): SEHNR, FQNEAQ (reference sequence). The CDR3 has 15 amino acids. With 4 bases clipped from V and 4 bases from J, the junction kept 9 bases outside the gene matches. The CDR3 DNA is TGTGCCAGCAGCTCCGCTAGCGGGTTTGATTACGAGCAGTACTTC. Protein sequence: CASSSASGFDYEQYF.

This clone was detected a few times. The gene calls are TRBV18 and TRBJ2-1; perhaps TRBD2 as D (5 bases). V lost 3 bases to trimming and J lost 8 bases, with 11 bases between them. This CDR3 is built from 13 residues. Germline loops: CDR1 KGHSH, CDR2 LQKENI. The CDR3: CASSPSGTHEQFF. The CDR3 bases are TGTGCCAGCTCACCGTCGGGAACCCATGAGCAGTTCTTC.

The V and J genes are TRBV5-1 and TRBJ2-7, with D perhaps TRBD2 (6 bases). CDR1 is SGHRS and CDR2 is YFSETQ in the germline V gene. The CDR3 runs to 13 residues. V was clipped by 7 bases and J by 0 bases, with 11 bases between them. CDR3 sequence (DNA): TGCGCCAGCCGCAACGGGAGCTCCTACGAGCAGTACTTC. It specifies CASRNGSSYEQYF.

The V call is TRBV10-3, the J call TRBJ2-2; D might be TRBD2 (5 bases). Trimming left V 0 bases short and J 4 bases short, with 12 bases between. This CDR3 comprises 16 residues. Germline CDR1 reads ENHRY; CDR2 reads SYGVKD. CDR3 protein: CAISESFERVTGELFF. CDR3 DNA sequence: TGTGCCATCAGTGAGTCGTTCGAGAGGGTCACCGGGGAGCTGTTTTTT.